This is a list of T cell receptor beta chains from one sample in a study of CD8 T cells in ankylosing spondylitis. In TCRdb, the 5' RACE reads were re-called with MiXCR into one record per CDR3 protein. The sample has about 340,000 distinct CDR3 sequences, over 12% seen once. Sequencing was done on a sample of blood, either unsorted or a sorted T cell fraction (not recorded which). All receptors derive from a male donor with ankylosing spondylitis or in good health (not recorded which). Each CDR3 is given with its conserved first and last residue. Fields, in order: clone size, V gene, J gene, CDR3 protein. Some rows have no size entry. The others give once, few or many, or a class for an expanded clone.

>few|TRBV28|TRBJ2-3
CASSITGGTTSTDTQYF
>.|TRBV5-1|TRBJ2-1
CASSPSPGLAGNNEQFF
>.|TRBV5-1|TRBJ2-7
CASSFSGTDREQYF
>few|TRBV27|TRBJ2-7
CASSPLVGLAGAYEQYF
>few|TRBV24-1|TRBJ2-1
CATSDWTGNEQFF
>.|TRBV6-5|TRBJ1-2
CASSYSGGKGGYTF
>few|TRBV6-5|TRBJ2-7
CASSYWGSFPYEQYF
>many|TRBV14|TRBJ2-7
CASRLQGSYEQYF
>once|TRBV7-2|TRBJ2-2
CASSPTGNTGGLFF
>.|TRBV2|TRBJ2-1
CASTKGRSNEQFF
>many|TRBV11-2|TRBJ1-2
CASSPQSNYGYTF
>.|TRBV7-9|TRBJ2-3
CASSLISGATDTQYF
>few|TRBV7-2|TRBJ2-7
CASSLFHEQYF
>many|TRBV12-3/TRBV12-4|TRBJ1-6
CASSLTGNSPLHF
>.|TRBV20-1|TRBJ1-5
CSARAGTPYNQPQHF
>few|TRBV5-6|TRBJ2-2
CASSPPRWSTGELFF
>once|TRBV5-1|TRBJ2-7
CASSVGTQYEQYF
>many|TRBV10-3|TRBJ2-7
CAIRGDGPYEQYF
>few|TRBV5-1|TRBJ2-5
CASSLEGGTETQYF
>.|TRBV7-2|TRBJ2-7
CASSSVRGVYPTKQYF
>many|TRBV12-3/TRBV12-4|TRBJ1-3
CASPGQGNTIYF
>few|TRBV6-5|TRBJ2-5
CASSYGLGTSGQETQYF
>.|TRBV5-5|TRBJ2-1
CASSAMGGEQFF
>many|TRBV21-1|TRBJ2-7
CASNGDLTEDEQYF
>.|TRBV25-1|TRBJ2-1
CASRGGGDYLSPYNEQFF